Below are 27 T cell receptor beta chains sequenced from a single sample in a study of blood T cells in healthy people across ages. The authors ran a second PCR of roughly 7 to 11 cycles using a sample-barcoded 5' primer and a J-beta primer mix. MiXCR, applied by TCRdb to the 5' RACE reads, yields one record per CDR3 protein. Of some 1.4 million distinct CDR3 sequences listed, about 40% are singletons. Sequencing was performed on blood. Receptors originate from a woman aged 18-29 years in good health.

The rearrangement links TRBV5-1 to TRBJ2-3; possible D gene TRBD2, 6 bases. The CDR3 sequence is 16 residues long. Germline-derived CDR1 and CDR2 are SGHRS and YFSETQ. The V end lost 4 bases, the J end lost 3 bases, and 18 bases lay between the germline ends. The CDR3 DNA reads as TGCGCCAGCAGCGCCCACTCAGCGGGCAGAACAGATACGCAGTATTTT. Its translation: CASSAHSAGRTDTQYF. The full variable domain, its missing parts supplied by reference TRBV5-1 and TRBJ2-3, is KAGVTQTPRYLIKTRGQQVTLSCSPISGHRSVSWYQQTPGQGLQFLFEYFSETQRNKGNFPGRFSGRQFSNSRSEMNVSTLELGDSALYLCASSAHSAGRTDTQYFGPGTRLTVL.

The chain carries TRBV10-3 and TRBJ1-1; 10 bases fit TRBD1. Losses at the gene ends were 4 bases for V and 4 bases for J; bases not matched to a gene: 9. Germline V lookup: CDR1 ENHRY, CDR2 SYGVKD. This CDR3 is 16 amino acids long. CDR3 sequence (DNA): TGTGCCATCAGTGGGACGGGGGGGACAGGGGCCACTGAAGCTTTCTTT. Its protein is CAISGTGGTGATEAFF.

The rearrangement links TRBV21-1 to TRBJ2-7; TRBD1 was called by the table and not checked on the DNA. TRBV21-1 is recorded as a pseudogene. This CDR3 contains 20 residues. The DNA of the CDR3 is TGTGCCAGCAGCAAACTTCATAGGGTATTAGAGGGGCGGAGCAACTACGAGCAGTACTTC. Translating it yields CASSKLHRVLEGRSNYEQYF.

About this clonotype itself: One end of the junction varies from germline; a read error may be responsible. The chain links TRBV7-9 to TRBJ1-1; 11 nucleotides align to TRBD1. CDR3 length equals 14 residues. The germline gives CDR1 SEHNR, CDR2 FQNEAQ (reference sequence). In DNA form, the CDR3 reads TGTGCCTGCAGCAACGGACAGGGGGCGCGGTACGCTTTCTTT. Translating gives CACSNGQGARYAFF.

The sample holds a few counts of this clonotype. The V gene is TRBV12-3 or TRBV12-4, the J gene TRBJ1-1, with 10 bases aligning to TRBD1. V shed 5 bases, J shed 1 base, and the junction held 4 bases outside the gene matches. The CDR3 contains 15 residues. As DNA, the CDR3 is TGTGCCAGCAGTAAGAGGACAGGGGGGAACACTGAAGCTTTCTTT. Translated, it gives CASSKRTGGNTEAFF.

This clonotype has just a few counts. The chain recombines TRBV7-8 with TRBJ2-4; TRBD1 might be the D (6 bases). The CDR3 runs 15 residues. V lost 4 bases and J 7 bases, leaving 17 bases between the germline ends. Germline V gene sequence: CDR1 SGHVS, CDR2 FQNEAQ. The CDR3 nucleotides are TGTGCCAGCAGCTCAAATGTGGGGGCGGCGAACATTCAGTACTTC. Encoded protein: CASSSNVGAANIQYF.

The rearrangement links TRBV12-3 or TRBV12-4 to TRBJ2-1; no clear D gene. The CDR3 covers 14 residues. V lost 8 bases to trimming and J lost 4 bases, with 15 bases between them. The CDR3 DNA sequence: TGTGCCAGCTACCCCAACGGGCCATACAATGAGCAGTTCTTC. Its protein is CASYPNGPYNEQFF.

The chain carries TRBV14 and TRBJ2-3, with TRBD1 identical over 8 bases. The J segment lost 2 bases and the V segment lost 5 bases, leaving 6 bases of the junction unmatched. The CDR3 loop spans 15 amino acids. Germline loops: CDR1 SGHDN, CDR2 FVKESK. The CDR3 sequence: CASSSDRDHTDTQYF. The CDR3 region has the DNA TGTGCCAGCAGCTCGGACAGGGACCACACAGATACGCAGTATTTT.

CDR3 DNA: TGTGCCAGCAGCTTGGCCGCCTCACTCACAACTAATGAAAAACTGTTTTTT. Its protein is CASSLAASLTTNEKLFF. The rearrangement uses TRBV5-6 and TRBJ1-4; no definite D call. The CDR3 contains 17 residues. Germline assignment: CDR1 SGHDT and CDR2 YYEEEE. V dropped 0 bases and J dropped 0 bases, with 12 bases sitting between them.

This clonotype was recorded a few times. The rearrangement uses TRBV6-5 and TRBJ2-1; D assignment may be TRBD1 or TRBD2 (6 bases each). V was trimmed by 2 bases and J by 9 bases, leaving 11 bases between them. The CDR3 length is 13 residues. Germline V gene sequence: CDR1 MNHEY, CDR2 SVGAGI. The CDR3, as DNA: TGTGCCAGCAGTTACGGTAGGGGGGTTGAGCAGTTCTTC. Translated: CASSYGRGVEQFF.

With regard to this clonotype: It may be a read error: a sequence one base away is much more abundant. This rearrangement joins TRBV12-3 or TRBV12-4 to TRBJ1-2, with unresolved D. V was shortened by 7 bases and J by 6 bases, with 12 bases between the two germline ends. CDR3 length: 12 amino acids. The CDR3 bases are TGTGCCAGCATGGTCGGTGTTGATGGCTACACCTTC. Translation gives CASMVGVDGYTF.

DNA of the CDR3: TGCGCCAGCGGATTAGACACATCCTACGAGCAGTACTTC. It translates to CASGLDTSYEQYF. The chain uses TRBV10-2 and TRBJ2-5; D is unresolved. The end of the DNA is better explained by TRBJ2-7, so the J call may be wrong. Germline V CDR1 and CDR2: WSHSY, SAAADI. The CDR3 is made up of 13 amino acids.

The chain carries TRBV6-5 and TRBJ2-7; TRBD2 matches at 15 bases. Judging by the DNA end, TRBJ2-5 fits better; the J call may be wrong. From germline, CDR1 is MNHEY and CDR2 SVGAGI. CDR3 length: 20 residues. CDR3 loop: CASSSSPLFGLAGGGETQYF. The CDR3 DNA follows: TGTGCCAGCAGTTCCTCCCCCCTCTTTGGACTAGCGGGAGGGGGGGAGACCCAGTACTTC.

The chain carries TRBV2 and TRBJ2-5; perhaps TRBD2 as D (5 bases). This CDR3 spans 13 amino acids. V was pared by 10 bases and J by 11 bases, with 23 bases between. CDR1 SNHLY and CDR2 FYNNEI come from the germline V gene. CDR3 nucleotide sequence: TGTGCCAACCCAACGCGGGCCGGGGATGAGCAGTACTTC. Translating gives CANPTRAGDEQYF.

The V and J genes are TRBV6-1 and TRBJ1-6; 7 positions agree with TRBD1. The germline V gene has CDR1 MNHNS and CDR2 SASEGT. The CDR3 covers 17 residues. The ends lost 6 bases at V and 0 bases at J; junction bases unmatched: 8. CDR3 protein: CASRTGTESSYNSPLHF. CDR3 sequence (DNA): TGTGCCAGCAGAACCGGGACAGAGAGCTCCTATAATTCACCCCTCCACTTT.

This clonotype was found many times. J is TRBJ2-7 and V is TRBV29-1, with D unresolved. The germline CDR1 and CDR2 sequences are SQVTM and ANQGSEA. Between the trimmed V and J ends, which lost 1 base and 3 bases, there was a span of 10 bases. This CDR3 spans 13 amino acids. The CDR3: CSVEGSGDYEQYF. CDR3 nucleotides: TGCAGCGTTGAAGGATCAGGTGACTACGAGCAGTACTTC.

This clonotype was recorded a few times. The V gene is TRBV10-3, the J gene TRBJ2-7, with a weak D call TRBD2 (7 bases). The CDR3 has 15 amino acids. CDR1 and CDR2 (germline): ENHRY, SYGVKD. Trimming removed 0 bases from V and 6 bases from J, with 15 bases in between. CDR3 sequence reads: CAISESGGGTSEQYF. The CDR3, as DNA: TGTGCCATCAGTGAGTCAGGGGGGGGGACGTCCGAGCAGTACTTC.

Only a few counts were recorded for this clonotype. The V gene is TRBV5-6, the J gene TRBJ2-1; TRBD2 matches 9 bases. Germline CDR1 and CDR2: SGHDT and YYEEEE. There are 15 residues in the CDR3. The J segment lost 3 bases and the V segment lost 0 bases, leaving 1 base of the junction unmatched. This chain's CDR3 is CASSLDSGGYNEQFF. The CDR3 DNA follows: TGTGCCAGCAGCTTGGATAGCGGGGGCTACAATGAGCAGTTCTTC.

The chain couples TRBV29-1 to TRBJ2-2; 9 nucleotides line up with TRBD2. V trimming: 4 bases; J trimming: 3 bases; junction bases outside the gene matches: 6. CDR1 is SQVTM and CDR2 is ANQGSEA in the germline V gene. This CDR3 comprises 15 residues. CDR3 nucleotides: TGCAGCGTTGTGGCTAGCGGGACGGACACCGGGGAGCTGTTTTTT. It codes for CSVVASGTDTGELFF.

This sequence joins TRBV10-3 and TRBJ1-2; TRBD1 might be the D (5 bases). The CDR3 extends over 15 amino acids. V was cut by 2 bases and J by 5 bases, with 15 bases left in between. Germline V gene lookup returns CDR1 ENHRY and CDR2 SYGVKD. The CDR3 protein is CAISEQPAGGYGYTF. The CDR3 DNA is TGTGCCATCAGTGAGCAGCCAGCGGGGGGTTATGGCTACACCTTC.

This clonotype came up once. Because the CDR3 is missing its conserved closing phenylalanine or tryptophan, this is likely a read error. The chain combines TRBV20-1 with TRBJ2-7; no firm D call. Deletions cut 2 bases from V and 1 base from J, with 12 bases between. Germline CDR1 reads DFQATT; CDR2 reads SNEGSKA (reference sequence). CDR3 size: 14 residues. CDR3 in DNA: TGCAGTGCTAGACCCGGACGTATTTCCTACGAGCAGTACTCC. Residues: CSARPGRISYEQYS.

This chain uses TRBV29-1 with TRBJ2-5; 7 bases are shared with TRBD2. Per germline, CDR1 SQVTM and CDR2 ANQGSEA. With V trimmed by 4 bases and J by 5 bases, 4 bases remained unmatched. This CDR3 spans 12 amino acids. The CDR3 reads CSVVGGGETQYF. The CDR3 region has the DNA TGCAGCGTTGTTGGGGGAGGGGAGACCCAGTACTTC.

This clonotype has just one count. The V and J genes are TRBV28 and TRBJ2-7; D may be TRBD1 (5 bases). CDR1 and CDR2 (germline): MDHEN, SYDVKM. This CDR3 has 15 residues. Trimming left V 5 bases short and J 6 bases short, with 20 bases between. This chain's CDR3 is CASSTAAAKGREQYF. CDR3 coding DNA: TGTGCCAGCAGTACCGCCGCCGCCAAGGGGCGCGAGCAGTACTTC.

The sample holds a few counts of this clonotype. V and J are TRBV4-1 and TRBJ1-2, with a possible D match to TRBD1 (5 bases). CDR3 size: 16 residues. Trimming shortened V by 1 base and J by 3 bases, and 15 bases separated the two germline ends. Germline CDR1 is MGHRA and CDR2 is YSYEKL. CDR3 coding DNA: TGCGCCAGCAGCCAAGGAGCGGCAGGGCAGTACTATGGCTACACCTTC. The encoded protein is CASSQGAAGQYYGYTF.

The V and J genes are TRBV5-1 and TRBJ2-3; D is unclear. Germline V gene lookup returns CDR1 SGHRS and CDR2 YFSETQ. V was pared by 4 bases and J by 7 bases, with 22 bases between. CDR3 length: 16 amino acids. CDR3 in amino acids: CASSGGLNNARHTQYF. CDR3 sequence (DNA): TGCGCCAGCAGCGGCGGTCTTAATAACGCCCGGCATACGCAGTATTTT.

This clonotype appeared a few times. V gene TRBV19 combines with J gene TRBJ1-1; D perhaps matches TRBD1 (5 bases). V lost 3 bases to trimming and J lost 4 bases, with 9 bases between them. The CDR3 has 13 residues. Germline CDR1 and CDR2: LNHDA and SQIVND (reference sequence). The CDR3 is CASSIGGSTEAFF. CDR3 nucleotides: TGTGCCAGTAGTATTGGGGGATCCACTGAAGCTTTCTTT.

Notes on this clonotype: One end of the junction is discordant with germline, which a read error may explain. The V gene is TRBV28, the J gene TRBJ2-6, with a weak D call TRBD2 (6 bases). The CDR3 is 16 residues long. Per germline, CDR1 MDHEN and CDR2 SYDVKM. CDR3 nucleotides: TGTGCCAGCAGGCTACGGGAGAGCTCTAGGGCCAACGTCCTGACTTTC. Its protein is CASRLRESSRANVLTF.